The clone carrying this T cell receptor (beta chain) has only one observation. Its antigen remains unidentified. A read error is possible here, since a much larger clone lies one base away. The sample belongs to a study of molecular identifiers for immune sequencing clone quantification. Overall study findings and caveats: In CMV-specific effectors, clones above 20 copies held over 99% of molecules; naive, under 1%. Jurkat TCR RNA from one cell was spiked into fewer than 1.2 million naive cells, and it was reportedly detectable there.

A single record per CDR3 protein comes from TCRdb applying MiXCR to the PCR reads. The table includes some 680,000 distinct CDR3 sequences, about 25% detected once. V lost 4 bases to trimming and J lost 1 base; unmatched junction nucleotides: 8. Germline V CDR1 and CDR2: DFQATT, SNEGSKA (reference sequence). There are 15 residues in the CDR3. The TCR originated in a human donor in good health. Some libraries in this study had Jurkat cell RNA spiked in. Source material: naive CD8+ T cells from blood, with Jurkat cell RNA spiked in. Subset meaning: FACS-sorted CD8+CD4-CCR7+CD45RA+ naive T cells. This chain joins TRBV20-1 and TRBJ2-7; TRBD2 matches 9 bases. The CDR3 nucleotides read TGCAGTGCTACTCCCCGCGGGGGGGGGTCCTACGAGCAGTACTTC. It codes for CSATPRGGGSYEQYF.